Following are 9 T cell receptor beta chains from one sample sequenced in a study of PD-1 blockade in classical Hodgkin lymphoma. Sequencing was performed with immunoSEQ multiplex PCR; in TCRdb, only in-frame clones are kept and a portion is missing. The table includes around 45,000 clones, approximately 72% detected once. Brentuximab vedotin exposure varied among the patients, all of whom had relapsed after autologous stem cell transplantation. The starting material was peripheral blood mononuclear cells (PBMCs), obtained before the second cycle of nivolumab. The origin of the receptors is a human donor with classical Hodgkin lymphoma.

The rearrangement links TRBV7-9 to TRBJ1-3; 7 positions match TRBD1. Germline V gene sequence: CDR1 SEHNR, CDR2 FQNEAQ (reference sequence). V trimming: 0 bases; J trimming: 8 bases; junction bases outside the gene matches: 7. The CDR3 length is 15 residues. CDR3 residues: CASSLALTGRDTIYF. CDR3 DNA: TGTGCCAGCAGCTTAGCGTTGACAGGGCGCGACACCATATATTTT.

V is TRBV30 and J is TRBJ2-1; D is possibly TRBD2 (6 bases). The V and J ends lost 8 bases and 6 bases respectively, with 17 bases between them. CDR1 is GTSNPN, CDR2 SVGIG, per germline (reference sequence). The CDR3 runs to 13 residues. The CDR3 sequence is CALEGGAFNEQFF. The DNA for the CDR3 is TGTGCCCTGGAGGGCGGCGCATTCAATGAGCAGTTCTTC.

Of note for this clone: One junction end does not reproduce the germline sequence, and a read error may be involved. The same CDR3 also results from other DNA sequences found in this sample. The genes are TRBV29-1 and TRBJ2-7; the D gene is possibly TRBD1 (7 bases). The CDR3 is made up of 13 amino acids. Germline V lookup: CDR1 SQVTM, CDR2 ANQGSEA. This chain's CDR3 is CSVQWRDSYEQYF. CDR3 nucleotides: TGCAGCGTTCAGTGGAGGGACAGCTACGAACAGTACTTC.

This clone was seen many times. The V gene is TRBV9, the J gene TRBJ2-7; 7 bases line up with TRBD1. J lost 5 bases, V lost 3 bases, and 5 bases had no gene match. This CDR3 spans 13 amino acids. Germline CDR1 is SGDLS and CDR2 is YYNGEE. CDR3 sequence reads: CASSGTGAHEQYF. DNA of the CDR3: TGTGCCAGCAGCGGGACAGGTGCCCACGAGCAGTACTTC.

The chain couples TRBV9 to TRBJ1-2; a weak D match, TRBD1 (5 bases). This CDR3 is 12 amino acids long. The V gene's germline CDR1 is SGDLS and CDR2 YYNGEE. The ends were cut back, 4 bases at V and 8 bases at J, with 12 bases in the middle. The CDR3 spells CASSLPRDGYTF. In DNA, the CDR3 is TGTGCCAGCAGCCTTCCCAGGGACGGCTACACCTTC.

The chain links TRBV30 to TRBJ1-5; the match to TRBD1 covers 9 bases. Germline loops: CDR1 GTSNPN, CDR2 SVGIG (reference sequence). The CDR3 is 15 amino acids. V dropped 2 bases and J dropped 4; count of bases not matched to a gene: 6. Written as DNA, the CDR3 is TGTGCCTGGAGTATCTGGGACAGGGCTAATCAGCCCCAGCATTTT. Translation gives CAWSIWDRANQPQHF. Full variable domain (missing parts from reference TRBV30 and TRBJ1-5): SQTIHQWPATLVQPVGSPLSLECTVEGTSNPNLYWYRQAAGRGLQLLFYSVGIGQISSEVPQNLSASRPQDRQFILSSKKLLLSDSGFYLCAWSIWDRANQPQHFGDGTRLSIL.

Comment on this clone: In the same sample, other DNA sequences code for this CDR3. In DNA, the CDR3 is TGTGCCAGCAGCTTCTCAGAGAACACCGGGGAGCTGTTTTTT. Translation: CASSFSENTGELFF. This sequence joins TRBV7-3 and TRBJ2-2; D uncertain. The germline V gene encodes CDR1 SGHTA and CDR2 FQGTGA. The ends were cut back, 3 bases at V and 1 base at J, with 6 bases in the middle. The CDR3 runs 14 residues.

CDR3 bases: TGTGCCAGCAGCGTAGGCGGACGGCAGGAGTATGGCTACACCTTC. Residues: CASSVGGRQEYGYTF. The rearrangement links TRBV9 to TRBJ1-2; no clear D gene. CDR1 is SGDLS and CDR2 is YYNGEE in the germline V gene. With 0 bases removed from V and 5 bases from J, the gap between germline ends came to 14 bases. This CDR3 spans 15 amino acids.

This clone has just one count. CDR3 sequence: CSARRLGGRTEAFF. The CDR3 DNA sequence: TGCAGCGCCCGAAGGTTAGGGGGACGGACTGAAGCTTTCTTT. V gene TRBV29-1 combines with J gene TRBJ1-1, with D possibly matching TRBD1 (6 bases). Germline assignment: CDR1 SQVTM and CDR2 ANQGSEA. This CDR3 is built from 14 residues. Deletions cut 7 bases from V and 5 bases from J, with 20 bases between.